Here is one T cell receptor beta chain with its context. Its antigen is undetermined. The source of the sample is a study of CD8 T cells in ankylosing spondylitis. Study-wide results and limits: Ankylosing spondylitis blood appeared to be characterized by a TCR beta motif of about 8 highly homologous variants.

The TCR beta libraries were generated through quantitative 5'-RACE incorporating molecular barcodes. One entry per CDR3 protein, called by TCRdb with MiXCR from the 5' RACE reads. Of hundreds of thousands of distinct CDR3 sequences listed, about a sixth were seen once; the top ten hold 0.85% to 1.3%. The sample taken for sequencing was blood, either unsorted or a sorted T cell fraction (not recorded which). This clonotype was obtained from a male donor with ankylosing spondylitis.

CDR3 nucleotides: TGTGCCAGCAGCCAAACGAAGAGAGGGGGCACCCAGTACTTC. It is translated as CASSQTKRGGTQYF. The genes are TRBV25-1 and TRBJ2-5; TRBD1 agrees at 7 bases. V shed 6 bases and J 8 bases; nucleotides not matched to a gene: 12. Germline CDR1 MGHDK, CDR2 SYGVNS. The CDR3 covers 14 residues.